A selection of T cell receptor beta chains follows, all from one sample in a study of blood T cell repertoires in COVID-19. Sequencing used immunoSEQ multiplex PCR; TCRdb keeps in-frame clones, though not all of them. The sample consists of roughly 100,000 clones, around 80% of them appearing once. The sample taken for sequencing was peripheral blood. These receptor sequences come from a woman of 80 years or more with acute or convalescent COVID-19. CDR3s include the opening cysteine and the closing phenylalanine or tryptophan. D genes are given only for firm matches. Clone size appears in some rows only: once, few, many, or a class for an expanded clone.

clone_size,v_call,j_call,d_call,cdr3_aa,cdr3_nt
.,TRBV9,TRBJ2-3,TRBD2,CASSVEGTSVGTDTQYF,TGTGCCAGCAGCGTAGAAGGGACTAGCGTCGGCACAGATACGCAGTATTTT
few,TRBV5-1,TRBJ2-7,TRBD2,CASSPAGDQDEQYF,TGCGCCAGCAGCCCAGCGGGAGACCAGGACGAGCAGTACTTC
.,TRBV7-2,TRBJ2-4,TRBD2,CASSFTGTSLIQYF,TGTGCCAGCAGCTTCACCGGGACTAGCTTAATTCAGTACTTC
.,TRBV24-1,TRBJ2-6,.,CATSGGLGANVLTF,TGTGCCACCAGTGGGGGGCTCGGGGCCAACGTCCTGACTTTC
.,TRBV5-1,TRBJ1-1,TRBD1,CASSLMGQGAIGTEAFF,TGCGCCAGCAGCTTGATGGGACAGGGGGCAATAGGCACTGAAGCTTTCTTT
.,TRBV11-2,TRBJ2-3,TRBD2,CASSLGLAGAADTQYF,TGTGCCAGCAGCTTAGGACTAGCGGGAGCCGCAGATACGCAGTATTTT
few,TRBV7-9,TRBJ2-7,.,CASSPQNSWEQYF,TGTGCCAGCAGCCCCCAAAACTCCTGGGAGCAGTACTTC
.,TRBV7-9,TRBJ1-4,TRBD1,CASSLYLTGWNEKLFF,TGTGCCAGCAGCCTTTACCTGACAGGGTGGAATGAAAAACTGTTTTTT
.,TRBV5-1,TRBJ1-4,TRBD1,CASSFPGGPSEKLFF,TGCGCCAGCAGCTTCCCAGGGGGCCCTTCAGAAAAACTGTTTTTT
.,TRBV2,TRBJ2-5,.,CASSEERGQTQYF,TGTGCCAGCAGTGAAGAAAGGGGCCAGACCCAGTACTTC
.,TRBV7-2,TRBJ2-3,.,CASSPRRTDTQYF,TGTGCCAGCAGCCCCCGGAGAACAGATACGCAGTATTTT
once,TRBV5-8,TRBJ2-7,.,CASRRRMSSYEQYF,TGTGCCAGCAGACGCAGGATGTCCTCCTACGAGCAGTACTTC
.,TRBV7-9,TRBJ1-4,.,CASSLAAGHNEKLFF,TGTGCCAGCAGCTTAGCGGCAGGGCATAATGAAAAACTGTTTTTT
.,TRBV7-8,TRBJ2-1,.,CASSPQVQFF,TGTGCCAGCAGCCCACAGGTGCAGTTCTTC
.,TRBV18,TRBJ2-3,.,CASSPEGGRSTDTQYF,TGTGCCAGCTCACCAGAAGGAGGAAGGAGCACAGATACGCAGTATTTT
.,TRBV19,TRBJ1-1,.,CASSADGSRAFF,TGTGCCAGTAGTGCGGACGGGAGCAGAGCTTTCTTT
many,TRBV9,TRBJ1-5,.,CASSAGNQPQHF,TGTGCCAGCAGCGCAGGGAATCAGCCCCAGCATTTT
.,TRBV27,TRBJ2-4,.,CASGNAGTSKNIQYF,TGTGCCAGCGGGAACGCCGGGACATCCAAAAACATTCAGTACTTC
.,TRBV27,TRBJ1-6,.,CASRIGRVWDSPLHF,TGTGCCAGCAGGATAGGGAGGGTTTGGGATTCACCCCTCCACTTT
.,TRBV19,TRBJ1-1,.,CASSMKGVGTEAFF,TGTGCCAGTAGTATGAAAGGGGTCGGCACTGAAGCTTTCTTT
.,TRBV28,TRBJ2-2,TRBD2,CASIATGLAEGIGELFF,TGTGCCAGCATAGCCACGGGACTAGCGGAGGGTATCGGGGAGCTGTTTTTT
.,TRBV6-5,TRBJ1-1,.,CASSYPSLGGTEAFF,TGTGCCAGCAGTTACCCTTCATTAGGGGGCACTGAAGCTTTCTTT
.,TRBV28,TRBJ1-5,TRBD1,CASSPGTGRLVGNQPQHF,TGTGCCAGCAGTCCAGGGACAGGGAGGTTGGTTGGCAATCAGCCCCAGCATTTT
.,TRBV6-5,TRBJ2-5,TRBD1,CASTSNRGRGETQYF,TGTGCCAGCACCTCCAACAGGGGAAGAGGAGAGACCCAGTACTTC
.,TRBV11-3,TRBJ2-2,.,CASRTGTSTGELFF,TGTGCCAGCAGAACCGGGACAAGCACCGGGGAGCTGTTTTTT
.,TRBV27,TRBJ1-3,.,CASQSVGGTAGNTIYF,TGTGCCAGCCAGAGCGTTGGGGGGACGGCTGGAAACACCATATATTTT
few,TRBV6-5,TRBJ2-1,.,CASTHGSPYNEQFF,TGTGCCAGCACCCACGGGTCACCCTACAATGAGCAGTTCTTC
medium-sized,TRBV3-1/TRBV3-2,TRBJ2-3,.,CASSQDISPDTQYF,TGTGCCAGCAGCCAAGATATTTCCCCAGATACGCAGTATTTT
.,TRBV27,TRBJ2-2,.,CASMTMGGYTGELFF,TGTGCCAGCATGACAATGGGAGGCTACACCGGGGAGCTGTTTTTT
.,TRBV2,TRBJ1-1,TRBD1,CASSTRTGLTEAFF,TGTGCCAGCAGTACAAGGACAGGGCTCACTGAAGCTTTCTTT
.,TRBV5-1,TRBJ1-3,TRBD1,CASSLTGQEGSGNTIYF,TGCGCCAGCAGCTTGACGGGACAGGAGGGCTCTGGAAACACCATATATTTT
.,TRBV24-1,TRBJ2-2,TRBD2,CATSDWTSGSRTGELFF,TGTGCCACCAGTGATTGGACTAGCGGGAGTCGCACCGGGGAGCTGTTTTTT
.,TRBV5-5,TRBJ1-2,TRBD1,CASSFGQGNGYTF,TGTGCCAGCAGTTTCGGACAGGGCAATGGCTACACCTTC
.,TRBV2,TRBJ2-1,TRBD2,CASSEKSGTRVGYNEQFF,TGTGCCAGCAGTGAGAAATCCGGGACTAGGGTGGGGTACAATGAGCAGTTCTTC
.,TRBV29-1,TRBJ2-3,.,CSVRTPSTDTQYF,TGCAGCGTAAGGACACCTAGCACAGATACGCAGTATTTT
.,TRBV4-1,TRBJ1-5,.,CASSQDGASAAQPQHF,TGCGCCAGCAGCCAAGATGGGGCTAGTGCGGCGCAGCCCCAGCATTTT
.,TRBV7-2,TRBJ1-1,TRBD1,CASSAGTGALNTEAFF,TGTGCCAGCAGCGCCGGGACAGGGGCATTAAACACTGAAGCTTTCTTT
.,TRBV18,TRBJ2-7,.,CASSPQGNSYEQYF,TGTGCCAGCTCACCCCAGGGAAACTCCTACGAGCAGTACTTC
.,TRBV27,TRBJ2-4,TRBD2,CASRRLAGEGGVAKNIQYF,TGTGCCAGCAGACGACTAGCGGGAGAGGGGGGGGTAGCCAAAAACATTCAGTACTTC